The 22 T cell receptor beta chains given below trace back to one sample, sequenced in a study of T cell responses to AZD1222 COVID-19 vaccine. Only in-frame clones appear in the TCRdb table, and some are missing; sequencing was by immunoSEQ multiplex PCR. Among about 97,000 clones listed, 80% to 90% were seen once. The sample consisted of peripheral blood, taken on day 0 of AZD1222 vaccination. The receptors here all came from an adult in good health.

The rearrangement links TRBV5-1 to TRBJ2-7; D is possibly TRBD2 (6 bases). This CDR3 is 15 amino acids long. The germline V gene has CDR1 SGHRS and CDR2 YFSETQ. The V end was cut by 6 bases, the J end by 0 bases, with 16 bases between. CDR3 DNA sequence: TGCGCCAGCAAGGAGGGAGGAGGGAACTCCTACGAGCAGTACTTC. It yields the protein CASKEGGGNSYEQYF.

The rearrangement links TRBV11-3 to TRBJ2-7, with a weak D call TRBD2 (6 bases). Germline loops: CDR1 SGHNT, CDR2 YENEEA. This CDR3 comprises 15 residues. V was pared by 0 bases and J by 3 bases, with 12 bases between. DNA of the CDR3: TGTGCCAGCAGCTTAGAAGGGAGGATTATCTACGAGCAGTACTTC. Translated: CASSLEGRIIYEQYF. Supplemented by reference TRBV11-3 and TRBJ2-7, the full variable domain reads EAGVVQSPRYKIIEKKQPVAFWCNPISGHNTLYWYLQNLGQGPELLIRYENEEAVDDSQLPKDRFSAERLKGVDSTLKIQPAELGDSAVYLCASSLEGRIIYEQYFGPGTRLTVT.

This chain uses TRBV9 with TRBJ1-1; tentative D call: TRBD1 (6 bases). The CDR3 is 15 amino acids. CDR1 SGDLS and CDR2 YYNGEE come from the germline V gene. Trimming pared 3 bases from V and 1 base from J, leaving 13 bases between. The CDR3 nucleotides read TGTGCCAGCAGCGCAGAGGGGGAGGGGAACACTGAAGCTTTCTTT. Its protein is CASSAEGEGNTEAFF. The whole variable domain, filled in from reference TRBV9 and TRBJ1-1, reads DSGVTQTPKHLITATGQRVTLRCSPRSGDLSVYWYQQSLDQGLQFLIQYYNGEERAKGNILERFSAQQFPDLHSELNLSSLELGDSALYFCASSAEGEGNTEAFFGQGTRLTVV.

The chain links TRBV6-5 to TRBJ1-2; unclear D gene. Trimming left V 9 bases short and J 0 bases short, with 14 bases between. CDR1 is MNHEY and CDR2 is SVGAGI in the germline V gene. The CDR3 contains 14 residues. CDR3 coding DNA: TGTGCCAGTTTGGGTCCGACTCCTAACTATGGCTACACCTTC. This sequence encodes CASLGPTPNYGYTF.

This chain joins TRBV12-3 or TRBV12-4 and TRBJ2-2, with D uncertain. This CDR3 is 12 amino acids long. V gave up 4 bases and J gave up 4 bases, with 4 bases separating them. The CDR3 coding sequence is TGTGCCAGCAGTTCCACCACCGGGGAGCTGTTTTTT. Translation: CASSSTTGELFF.

The rearrangement links TRBV6-5 to TRBJ1-2; 8 bases align to TRBD1. Germline V CDR1 and CDR2: MNHEY, SVGAGI. V was clipped by 4 bases and J by 8 bases; unmatched bases: 3. This CDR3 has 12 amino acids. CDR3 nucleotide sequence: TGTGCCAGCAGTTCCTGGACAGGGGGCTACACCTTC. Encoded protein: CASSSWTGGYTF.

The J gene is TRBJ1-6, the V gene TRBV14; no clear D. The V end was cut by 0 bases, the J end by 0 bases, with 6 bases between. The CDR3 totals 16 residues. The germline V gene encodes CDR1 SGHDN and CDR2 FVKESK. CDR3 sequence reads: CASSQETSSYNSPLHF. The CDR3 DNA reads as TGTGCCAGCAGCCAAGAAACGAGCTCCTATAATTCACCCCTCCACTTT.

This rearrangement joins TRBV19 to TRBJ2-7, with 8 bases aligning to TRBD2. Germline V lookup: CDR1 LNHDA, CDR2 SQIVND (reference sequence). V lost 4 bases, J lost 3 bases, and 5 bases stayed unmatched. This CDR3 is built from 14 residues. In DNA form, the CDR3 reads TGTGCCAGTAGTAAACTAGCGGCGGTCTACGAGCAGTACTTC. This translates into CASSKLAAVYEQYF.

The chain carries TRBV29-1 and TRBJ1-1, with D perhaps TRBD1 (6 bases). Germline V gives CDR1 SQVTM, CDR2 ANQGSEA. The germline V and J ends were trimmed by 4 bases and 4 bases, with 13 bases remaining between them. The CDR3 length is 13 residues. The CDR3 DNA is TGCAGCGTTGGTGAGGGGGGAGTCACTGAAGCTTTCTTT. The encoded protein is CSVGEGGVTEAFF.

This rearrangement joins TRBV11-2 to TRBJ2-1; 10 bases align to TRBD1. Per the germline V gene, CDR1 is SGHAT and CDR2 is FQNNGV. The V gene end was trimmed by 5 bases and the J gene end by 1 base; junction bases not matched to a gene: 2. The CDR3 has 15 amino acids. In DNA form, the CDR3 reads TGTGCCAGCAGCCGGACAGGGGGGTCCTACAATGAGCAGTTCTTC. Its translation: CASSRTGGSYNEQFF.

This chain joins TRBV5-4 and TRBJ1-4, with unresolved D. Germline values: CDR1 SGHNT, CDR2 YYREEE (reference sequence). The germline V and J ends were trimmed by 2 bases and 2 bases, with 4 bases remaining between them. This CDR3 has 13 amino acids. For the CDR3, the DNA is TGTGCCAGCAGCTTATGGACTAATGAAAAACTGTTTTTT. Protein sequence: CASSLWTNEKLFF.

V usage is TRBV5-3 and J usage is TRBJ2-1, with D tentatively TRBD2 (6 bases). TRBV5-3 qualifies as an ORF whose function is uncertain. V dropped 3 bases and J dropped 2 bases, with 12 bases sitting between them. CDR3 length equals 15 residues. The DNA of the CDR3 is TGTGCCAGAAGCTACAAGCGGGTCCCCTACAATGAGCAGTTCTTC. Amino acids: CARSYKRVPYNEQFF.

The chain joins TRBV5-4 to TRBJ1-2; 7 bases fit TRBD1. The CDR3 has 14 amino acids. Germline V gene lookup returns CDR1 SGHNT and CDR2 YYREEE (reference sequence). Trimming at V came to 4 bases and at J to 4 bases, leaving 7 bases not matched to a gene. The chain's CDR3 is CASSPGQVSYGYTF. The CDR3 bases are TGTGCCAGCAGCCCCGGACAGGTTTCCTATGGCTACACCTTC.

This chain connects TRBV7-3 to TRBJ2-1; D tentatively fits TRBD1 or TRBD2 (6 bases each). This CDR3 has 22 amino acids. Looked up from germline, CDR1 is SGHTA and CDR2 is FQGTGA. V was shortened by 2 bases and J by 10 bases, with 39 bases between the two germline ends. The CDR3 sequence is CASSLFPRDKGTPGPGDIEQFF. DNA for the CDR3: TGTGCCAGCAGCTTATTCCCGCGGGATAAGGGGACTCCGGGACCGGGGGACATAGAGCAGTTCTTC.

The rearrangement uses TRBV4-1 and TRBJ2-5, with D tentatively TRBD1 (6 bases). The CDR3 consists of 14 residues. V shed 5 bases and J shed 3 bases, with 13 bases lying between them. CDR1 is MGHRA, CDR2 YSYEKL, per germline. CDR3 sequence (DNA): TGCGCCAGCAGCGAGGGGGTACAGAAAGAGACCCAGTACTTC. This encodes CASSEGVQKETQYF.

This clone has only a few counts. The chain uses TRBV7-2 and TRBJ2-7; D remains ambiguous. V gave up 8 bases and J gave up 7 bases, with 6 bases separating them. The CDR3 has 9 residues. Germline CDR1 is SGHTA and CDR2 is FQGNSA. The CDR3, as DNA: TGTGCCAGCCCCGGGGAGCAGTACTTC. This codes for CASPGEQYF.

The CDR3 DNA sequence: TGTGCCAGCAGCATGACCGGGACAGACTACAATGAGCAGTTCTTC. Its protein product is CASSMTGTDYNEQFF. The gene calls are TRBV7-2 and TRBJ2-1; TRBD1 agrees at 7 bases. The CDR3 consists of 15 residues. With V trimmed by 5 bases and J by 3 bases, 7 bases remained unmatched. CDR1 and CDR2 from the germline V gene are SGHTA and FQGNSA.

Only a few counts were recorded for this clone. The chain carries TRBV23-1 and TRBJ1-1; D call uncertain. TRBV23-1 is noted as an ORF with a role that remains uncertain. This CDR3 has 13 residues. V was pared by 8 bases and J by 1 base, with 11 bases between. The CDR3 loop reads CASGPAENTEAFF. The DNA of the CDR3 is TGCGCCAGCGGCCCGGCGGAGAACACTGAAGCTTTCTTT.

This chain uses TRBV5-4 with TRBJ1-3; no reliable D call. Trimming left V 0 bases short and J 0 bases short, with 10 bases between. The CDR3 is 16 residues long. CDR1 is SGHNT and CDR2 is YYREEE in the germline V gene (reference sequence). The CDR3 here is CASSLAGGFSGNTIYF. CDR3 DNA sequence: TGTGCCAGCAGCTTGGCGGGCGGGTTCTCTGGAAACACCATATATTTT.

The chain has TRBV9 and TRBJ2-2; D is possibly TRBD1 or TRBD2 (5 bases each). Germline CDR1 and CDR2: SGDLS and YYNGEE. The CDR3 runs 15 residues. Trimming removed 4 bases at V and 3 bases at J, with 13 bases between. In DNA form, the CDR3 reads TGTGCCAGCAGCTTCGGGGCGGCCGACACCGGGGAGCTGTTTTTT. It yields the protein CASSFGAADTGELFF.

J is TRBJ2-2 and V is TRBV5-1, with TRBD2 matching over 11 bases. The CDR3 has 19 residues. Germline CDR1 and CDR2: SGHRS and YFSETQ. After removal of 1 base from V and 2 bases from J, the junction contained 10 bases not matched to a gene. CDR3 nucleotides: TGCGCCAGCAGCTTGCGGGATGCTAGCGGGAGGACAAACACCGGGGAGCTGTTTTTT. Amino acid sequence: CASSLRDASGRTNTGELFF.

The chain combines TRBV7-2 with TRBJ1-6; D not resolved. The CDR3 runs 15 residues. CDR1 is SGHTA and CDR2 is FQGNSA in the germline V gene. Trimming removed 1 base from V and 7 bases from J, with 11 bases in between. CDR3 DNA sequence: TGTGCCAGCAGCTTAGGAAACCTGGGGAATTCACCCCTCCACTTT. This encodes CASSLGNLGNSPLHF.